This T cell receptor (beta chain) emerged from a study of blood T cell repertoires in COVID-19. Overall study context: Whether acute or convalescent, the COVID-19 samples came from the United States, Italy and Spain.

TCRdb's copy holds only in-frame clones and misses some; the assay was immunoSEQ multiplex PCR. Altogether hundreds of thousands of clones are present, nearly 90% being singletons, with the ten largest covering approximately 1.5%. People in the exposed group encountered a COVID-19 case within 2 weeks before entering the study. V was clipped by 4 bases and J by 2 bases, with 16 bases between them. CDR3 size: 17 residues. Germline loops: CDR1 SGHRS, CDR2 YFSETQ. The chain joins TRBV5-1 to TRBJ2-6; weak D call: TRBD1 (6 bases). The sequence derives from a young woman who had been exposed to COVID-19. The sample taken for sequencing was PBMCs or T cells enriched from blood (not recorded which). CDR3 loop: CASSLEQGVPGANVLTF. The CDR3 DNA is TGCGCCAGCAGCCTTGAACAGGGCGTCCCTGGGGCCAACGTCCTGACTTTC.